This passage covers 11 T cell receptor beta chains from one sample sequenced in a study of cytomegalovirus exposure and HLA in healthy donors. The PCR used 60 Vbeta and 13 Jbeta primers. TCRdb's table, derived via immunoSEQ multiplex PCR, lists solely in-frame clones and lacks some. The sample consists of 150,000 to 200,000 clones, 75% to 90% of them appearing once. The sequenced sample consisted of PBMCs. These receptors all stem from a man younger than 35 in good health and CMV-seropositive.

This clone was recorded a few times. This rearrangement joins TRBV14 to TRBJ1-3, with 7 bases aligning to TRBD1. The germline CDR1 and CDR2 sequences are SGHDN and FVKESK. Trimming at V came to 4 bases and at J to 1 base, leaving 1 base not matched to a gene. The CDR3 is 14 amino acids. The CDR3 spells CASSRTGSGNTIYF. In DNA form, the CDR3 reads TGTGCCAGCAGCCGGACAGGTTCTGGAAACACCATATATTTT.

The chain is built from TRBV6-6 and TRBJ1-1, with 7 positions matching TRBD1. The germline V gene has CDR1 MNHNY and CDR2 SVGAGI (reference sequence). This CDR3 has 14 residues. Trimming at V came to 0 bases and at J to 3 bases, leaving 1 base not matched to a gene. The chain's CDR3 is CASSYSTGDTEAFF. CDR3 DNA sequence: TGTGCCAGCAGTTACTCCACAGGGGACACTGAAGCTTTCTTT.

The chain links TRBV7-3 to TRBJ2-3; D might be TRBD2 (6 bases). The CDR3 totals 15 residues. Between the trimmed V and J ends, which lost 1 base and 0 bases, there was a span of 8 bases. CDR1 is SGHTA and CDR2 is FQGTGA in the germline V gene. The CDR3 DNA sequence: TGTGCCAGCAGCTTAATGGGGGGAAGCACAGATACGCAGTATTTT. Translating gives CASSLMGGSTDTQYF.

The CDR3 nucleotides are TGTGCCAGAAGCTTGGTCCGGGGGCGGGGGGCCCACAATGAGCAGTTCTTC. Its translation is CARSLVRGRGAHNEQFF. This sequence joins TRBV5-3 and TRBJ2-1, with 8 bases that match TRBD2. TRBV5-3 is an open reading frame whose function is uncertain. The CDR3 runs 17 residues. The V and J ends lost 0 bases and 5 bases, in that order; junction bases with no gene match: 10.

This clone was seen a handful of times. The chain combines TRBV18 with TRBJ1-1; D gene uncertain. Per germline, CDR1 KGHSH and CDR2 LQKENI. This CDR3 region has 13 residues. Trimming took 3 bases from V and 5 from J, leaving 10 bases between them. For the CDR3, the DNA is TGTGCCAGCTCACCCGAGGCTTGGACTGAAGCTTTCTTT. Translating gives CASSPEAWTEAFF. The variable domain in full, with the rest retrieved from reference TRBV18 and TRBJ1-1, is NAGVMQNPRHLVRRRGQEARLRCSPMKGHSHVYWYRQLPEEGLKFMVYLQKENIIDESGMPKERFSAEFPKEGPSILRIQQVVRGDSAAYFCASSPEAWTEAFFGQGTRLTVV.

This clone came up a few times. V and J are TRBV19 and TRBJ1-6; 9 bases map to TRBD1. The CDR3 has 15 amino acids. V trimming: 7 bases; J trimming: 3 bases; junction bases outside the gene matches: 4. Germline V gives CDR1 LNHDA, CDR2 SQIVND (reference sequence). The CDR3 DNA follows: TGTGCCAGTAAAGAGACAGGGGGCTATAATTCACCCCTCCACTTT. As protein: CASKETGGYNSPLHF.

This clone was seen a handful of times. V and J are TRBV5-5 and TRBJ1-5; D call uncertain. The ends were cut back, 2 bases at V and 6 bases at J, with 12 bases in the middle. The CDR3 contains 14 residues. Germline assignment: CDR1 SGHKS and CDR2 YYEKEE (reference sequence). The CDR3 coding sequence is TGTGCCAGCAGCTTAGGCGTGGGAGGTCAGCCCCAGCATTTT. Translation: CASSLGVGGQPQHF.

J is TRBJ2-7 and V is TRBV11-2, with 7 bases matching TRBD2. Germline V gene lookup returns CDR1 SGHAT and CDR2 FQNNGV. J was trimmed by 1 base and V by 4 bases; bases with no gene match: 1. The CDR3 is 13 amino acids. The CDR3 DNA reads as TGTGCCAGCAGCTGGGGGGGATCCTACGAGCAGTACTTC. Translation: CASSWGGSYEQYF.

The chain recombines TRBV7-9 with TRBJ2-2; TRBD1 agrees at 11 bases. J was trimmed by 1 base and V by 5 bases; bases with no gene match: 12. Germline V gene data show CDR1 as SEHNR and CDR2 as FQNEAQ (reference sequence). This CDR3 contains 19 residues. CDR3 sequence (DNA): TGTGCCAGCAGCGTACCCTCCGGGACAGGGGGGTTGAACACCGGGGAGCTGTTTTTT. This encodes CASSVPSGTGGLNTGELFF.

This chain links TRBV13 with TRBJ2-5; 11 bases are shared with TRBD2. The V and J ends lost 6 bases and 5 bases, in that order; junction bases with no gene match: 11. CDR1 and CDR2 (germline): PRHDT, FYEKMQ (reference sequence). CDR3 length equals 16 residues. In DNA, the CDR3 is TGTGCCAGCAGTCACCGGAAAACTAGCGGGGGTGAGACCCAGTACTTC. Its translation: CASSHRKTSGGETQYF.

This clone has just one count. The chain recombines TRBV12-5 with TRBJ1-2; TRBD1 is a possible D gene (6 bases). The V end lost 3 bases, the J end lost 0 bases, and 14 bases lay between the germline ends. This CDR3 spans 16 amino acids. Germline V lookup: CDR1 LGHNT, CDR2 FRNRAP. CDR3 in amino acids: CASGLMGQITNYGYTF. Written as DNA, the CDR3 is TGTGCTAGTGGTTTAATGGGACAAATTACTAACTATGGCTACACCTTC.